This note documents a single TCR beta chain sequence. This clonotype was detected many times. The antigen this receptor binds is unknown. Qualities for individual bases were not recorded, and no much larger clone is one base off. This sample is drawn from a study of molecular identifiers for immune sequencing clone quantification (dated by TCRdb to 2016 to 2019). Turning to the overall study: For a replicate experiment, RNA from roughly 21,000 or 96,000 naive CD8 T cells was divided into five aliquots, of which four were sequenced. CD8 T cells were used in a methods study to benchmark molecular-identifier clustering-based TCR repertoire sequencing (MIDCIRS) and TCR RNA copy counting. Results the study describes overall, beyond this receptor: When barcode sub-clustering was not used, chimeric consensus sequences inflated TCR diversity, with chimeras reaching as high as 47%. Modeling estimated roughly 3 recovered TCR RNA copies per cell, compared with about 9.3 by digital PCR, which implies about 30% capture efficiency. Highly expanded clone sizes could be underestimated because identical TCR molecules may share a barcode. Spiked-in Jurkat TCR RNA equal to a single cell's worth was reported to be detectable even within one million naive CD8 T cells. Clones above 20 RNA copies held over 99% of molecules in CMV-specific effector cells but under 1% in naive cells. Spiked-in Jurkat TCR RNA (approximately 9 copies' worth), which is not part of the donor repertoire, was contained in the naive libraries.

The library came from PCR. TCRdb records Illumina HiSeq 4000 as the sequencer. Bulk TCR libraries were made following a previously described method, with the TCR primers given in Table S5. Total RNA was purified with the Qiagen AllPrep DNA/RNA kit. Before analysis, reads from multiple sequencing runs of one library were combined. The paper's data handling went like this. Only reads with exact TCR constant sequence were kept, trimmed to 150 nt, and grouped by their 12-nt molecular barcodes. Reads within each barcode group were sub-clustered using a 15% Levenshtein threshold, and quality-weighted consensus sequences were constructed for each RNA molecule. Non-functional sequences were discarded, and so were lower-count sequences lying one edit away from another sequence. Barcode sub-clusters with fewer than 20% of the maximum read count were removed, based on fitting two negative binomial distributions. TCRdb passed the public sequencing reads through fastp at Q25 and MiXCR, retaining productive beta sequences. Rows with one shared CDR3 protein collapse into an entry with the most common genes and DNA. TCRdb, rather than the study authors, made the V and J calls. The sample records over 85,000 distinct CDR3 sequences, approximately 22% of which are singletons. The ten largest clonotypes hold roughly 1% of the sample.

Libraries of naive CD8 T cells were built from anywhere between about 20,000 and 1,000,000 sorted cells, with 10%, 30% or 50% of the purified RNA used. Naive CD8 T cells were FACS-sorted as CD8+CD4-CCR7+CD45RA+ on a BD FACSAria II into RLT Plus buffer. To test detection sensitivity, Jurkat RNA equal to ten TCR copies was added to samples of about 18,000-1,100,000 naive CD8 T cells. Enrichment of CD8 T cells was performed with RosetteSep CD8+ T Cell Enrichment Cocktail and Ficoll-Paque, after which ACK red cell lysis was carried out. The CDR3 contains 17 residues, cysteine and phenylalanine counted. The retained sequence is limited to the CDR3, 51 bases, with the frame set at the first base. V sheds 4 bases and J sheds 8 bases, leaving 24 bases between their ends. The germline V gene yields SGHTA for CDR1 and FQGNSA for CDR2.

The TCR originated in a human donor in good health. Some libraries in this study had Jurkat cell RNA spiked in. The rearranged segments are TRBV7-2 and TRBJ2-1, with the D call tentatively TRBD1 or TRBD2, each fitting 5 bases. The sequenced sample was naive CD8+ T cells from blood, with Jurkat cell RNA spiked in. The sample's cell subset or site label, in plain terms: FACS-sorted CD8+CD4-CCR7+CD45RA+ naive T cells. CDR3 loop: CASSSPAGTSDGDEQFF. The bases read TGTGCCAGCAGCTCCCCCGCCGGGACCTCAGATGGGGATGAGCAGTTCTTC.